Each of the 10 T cell receptor beta chains below was sequenced from the same sample in a study of T cell responses to AZD1222 COVID-19 vaccine. TCRdb keeps only in-frame clones here, not all; method: immunoSEQ multiplex PCR. The data show 95,000 to 100,000 clones, less than 85% seen once. The sample was peripheral blood, taken 28 days after the second AZD1222 dose. These receptors all come from an adult who received the AZD1222 COVID-19 vaccine.

The CDR3 DNA follows: TGTGCCAGTAGTACCCCCCAGGGGAGGGCTGAAGCTTTCTTT. Its translation: CASSTPQGRAEAFF. This chain connects TRBV19 to TRBJ1-1; possibly TRBD1 for D (6 bases). With 4 bases removed from V and 6 bases from J, the gap between germline ends came to 15 bases. The CDR3 covers 14 residues. Per germline, CDR1 LNHDA and CDR2 SQIVND (reference sequence).

This sequence joins TRBV11-2 and TRBJ2-5; D may be TRBD1 (6 bases). Germline CDR1 and CDR2: SGHAT and FQNNGV. The V and J ends lost 1 base and 5 bases respectively, with 8 bases between them. This CDR3 is 13 amino acids long. For the CDR3, the DNA is TGTGCCAGCAGCTTAGGACAGGTGGAGACCCAGTACTTC. Translation: CASSLGQVETQYF.

The rearrangement joins TRBV6-5 to TRBJ1-1; D not resolved. The CDR3 is 14 amino acids. The V gene lost 5 bases and the J gene lost 10 bases, with 20 bases spanning the gap. The germline V gene has CDR1 MNHEY and CDR2 SVGAGI. This CDR3 reads CASSTLGDPPRAFF. CDR3 DNA sequence: TGTGCCAGCAGTACCCTCGGGGATCCCCCGAGAGCTTTCTTT.

CDR3 sequence: CASSLAGLAGVREQFF. In DNA, the CDR3 is TGTGCCAGCAGCTTGGCAGGACTAGCGGGAGTACGTGAGCAGTTCTTC. The rearrangement links TRBV5-4 to TRBJ2-1, with 13 bases identical to TRBD2. V lost 0 bases and J lost 9; bases outside the gene matches: 6. The CDR3 is 16 residues long. Germline CDR1 is SGHNT and CDR2 is YYREEE (reference sequence). The full variable domain, its missing parts supplied by reference TRBV5-4 and TRBJ2-1, is ETGVTQSPTHLIKTRGQQVTLRCSSQSGHNTVSWYQQALGQGPQFIFQYYREEENGRGNFPPRFSGLQFPNYSSELNVNALELDDSALYLCASSLAGLAGVREQFFGPGTRLTVL.

A few counts support this clone. V and J are TRBV11-3 and TRBJ2-7, with D perhaps assigned TRBD1 or TRBD2 (6 bases each). This CDR3 contains 13 residues. Trimming removed 5 bases at V and 5 bases at J, with 13 bases between. From germline, CDR1 is SGHNT and CDR2 YENEEA. In DNA, the CDR3 is TGTGCCAGCAGCGTACTGGGGGGCCACGAGCAGTACTTC. Its translation is CASSVLGGHEQYF.

CDR3 residues: CASLGDVNTEAFF. The CDR3 DNA reads as TGTGCCAGCTTAGGGGACGTGAACACTGAAGCTTTCTTT. The V and J genes are TRBV18 and TRBJ1-1; possible D gene TRBD1, 5 bases. CDR1 is KGHSH, CDR2 LQKENI, per germline. Deletions cut 7 bases from V and 0 bases from J, with 9 bases between. The CDR3 extends over 13 amino acids.

V usage is TRBV5-1 and J usage is TRBJ2-1; possible D gene TRBD2, 6 bases. The CDR3 sequence is 15 residues long. CDR1 and CDR2 (germline): SGHRS, YFSETQ. The V gene lost 4 bases and the J gene lost 4 bases, with 15 bases spanning the gap. The CDR3 DNA reads as TGCGCCAGCAGCGTCGGGAGTGGACGTTACAATGAGCAGTTCTTC. This codes for CASSVGSGRYNEQFF.

This sequence joins TRBV24-1 and TRBJ1-5; no reliable D call. Germline assignment: CDR1 KGHDR and CDR2 SFDVKD. The CDR3 runs 13 residues. V was pared by 6 bases and J by 3 bases, with 8 bases between. This CDR3 reads CATSSRANQPQHF. For the CDR3, the DNA is TGTGCCACCAGTAGTAGGGCCAATCAGCCCCAGCATTTT.

The CDR3 sequence is CATSAGGTDTQYF. CDR3 DNA sequence: TGTGCCACCAGTGCGGGGGGCACAGATACGCAGTATTTT. This chain links TRBV24-1 with TRBJ2-3; possible D gene TRBD2, 6 bases. Germline-derived CDR1 and CDR2 are KGHDR and SFDVKD. V was trimmed by 5 bases and J by 1 base, leaving 6 bases between them. The CDR3 has 13 residues.

This chain uses TRBV6-2 or TRBV6-3 with TRBJ2-7, with 14 bases fitting TRBD2. Germline values: CDR1 MNHEY, CDR2 SVGEGT. Unmatched junction bases numbered 10, after V lost 6 bases and J lost 6 bases. The CDR3 loop spans 16 amino acids. The DNA for the CDR3 is TGTGCCAGCAGCTCAAGAGGGACTAGCGGGAGTATCGAGCAGTACTTC. It yields the protein CASSSRGTSGSIEQYF.